This T cell receptor (beta chain) was identified in a study of cytomegalovirus exposure and HLA in healthy donors. Study-wide results and limits: Across donors, sequencing depth was assumed by presence/absence analyses to be roughly uniform. In vitro checks showed that a few CMV-associated chains really do target CMV antigens. In a later analysis, the majority of CMV-associated beta chains seemingly showed HLA restriction.

The CDR3 spans 13 residues. Trimming removed 3 bases at V and 0 bases at J, with 5 bases between. The germline CDR1 and CDR2 sequences are SGHVS and FQNEAQ. Only a few counts were recorded for this clone. Its antigen is as yet unknown. The PCR was carried out with 60 Vbeta primers and 13 Jbeta primers. Sequencing was performed with immunoSEQ multiplex PCR; in TCRdb, only in-frame clones are kept and a portion is missing. The sample has 150,000 or so clones, roughly 79% seen once. This receptor was identified in a middle-aged woman in good health and CMV-seropositive. The sequencing sample was made of PBMCs. The V gene is TRBV7-8, the J gene TRBJ1-2, with D unresolved. The CDR3 here is CASSFGTNYGYTF. The CDR3 DNA sequence: TGTGCCAGCAGCTTCGGGACTAACTATGGCTACACCTTC.